The present T cell receptor (beta chain) was sequenced within a study of cytomegalovirus exposure and HLA in healthy donors. Study conclusions and caveats: Based on reports, TCR beta sequences accurately predicted HLA-A and HLA-B alleles for most subjects.

Turning to this clone: Antigen unknown.

With 60 Vbeta and 13 Jbeta primers, the PCR was carried out. The assay was immunoSEQ multiplex PCR, and TCRdb's table has in-frame clones only and misses some. Here the sample spans 150,000 to 200,000 clones, roughly 85% being singletons. The origin of this receptor is a man aged 18 to 30 in good health and CMV-seropositive. Material for sequencing was PBMCs.

CDR3 nucleotide sequence: TGTGCCAGCAGTTTAATGGACTCGCGCACAGATACGCAGTATTTT. Translated, it gives CASSLMDSRTDTQYF. This chain links TRBV28 with TRBJ2-3; D is perhaps TRBD2 (5 bases). The germline V and J ends were trimmed by 2 bases and 1 base, with 10 bases remaining between them. Germline V gene data show CDR1 as MDHEN and CDR2 as SYDVKM. The CDR3 spans 15 residues. The variable domain in full, with the rest retrieved from reference TRBV28 and TRBJ2-3, is DVKVTQSSRYLVKRTGEKVFLECVQDMDHENMFWYRQDPGLGLRLIYFSYDVKMKEKGDIPEGYSVSREKKERFSLILESASTNQTSMYLCASSLMDSRTDTQYFGPGTRLTVL.